This T cell receptor beta chain was sequenced in a study of T cell repertoires in cytomegalovirus infection. Background on the study: Recently identified HLA-C-restricted CMV epitopes and well-studied HLA-B-restricted CMV epitopes were used by the study. It can be stated that public TCR beta signatures indicated CMV infection as well as a matching HLA type. Notes on the study in general: In two of eight donors, the top clonotype was HLA-C-restricted CMV-specific.

MiXCR, run by TCRdb on the reads, gives a single entry per CDR3 protein. The sample has roughly 990,000 distinct CDR3 sequences; approximately 32% are singletons. This clonotype was counted a few times. The antigen is undetermined. The CDR3 consists of 14 residues. V lost 2 bases and J lost 3, with 10 bases in between. Germline CDR1 SNHLY, CDR2 FYNNEI. The receptor comes from a human donor in good health (CMV status not recorded). Some clones in this sample may be carry-over from other donors' samples. The rearrangement uses TRBV2 and TRBJ2-5; D gene ambiguous. This material consisted of cultured CD8+ T cells from PBMCs, taken from culture after CMV antigen stimulation. Here the CDR3 reads CASSEIGMKETQYF. CDR3 DNA: TGTGCCAGCAGTGAAATAGGGATGAAAGAGACCCAGTACTTC.